This TCR beta chain was recovered during a study of Graves' ophthalmopathy and Graves' hyperthyroidism. RNA served as the template for amplifying TCR beta CDR3 regions. First-round RT-PCR with HTBI primers preceded a second-round multiplex PCR. TCRdb used MiXCR to reprocess the multiplex PCR reads, holding one entry per CDR3 protein. Counted here are under 800,000 distinct CDR3 sequences, about a fifth occurring once; the ten biggest clones make up about 6.6%. The V end was cut by 0 bases, the J end by 4 bases, with 9 bases between. The CDR3 contains 14 residues. CDR1 is LGHNT, CDR2 FRNRAP, per germline. PBMCs had their origin in fresh peripheral blood (approximately 10 ml).

V is TRBV12-5 and J is TRBJ1-2; possible D gene TRBD1, 5 bases. This TCR was recovered from a woman aged 18-29 years with stable Graves' hyperthyroidism. Some clones in this sample may be carry-over from other donors' samples. Sequencing was carried out using peripheral blood. The CDR3 spells CASGLVGTGYGYTF. The CDR3 DNA reads TGTGCTAGTGGTTTGGTCGGGACTGGCTATGGCTACACCTTC.